Presented here are 21 T cell receptor beta chains from one specimen sequenced in a study of early T cells in non-severe SARS-CoV-2 infection. TCRdb re-derived calls from the 5' RACE reads in MiXCR, one entry per CDR3 protein. The sample carries under 70,000 distinct CDR3 sequences, around 13% recorded once. The sequenced sample was whole blood. These receptors were obtained from an adult who was a healthcare worker with PCR-confirmed SARS-CoV-2 infection or an uninfected control (not recorded which).

This clonotype is medium-sized within its sample. V is TRBV7-2 and J is TRBJ1-4; maybe TRBD1 (5 bases). The CDR3 loop spans 12 amino acids. The germline V gene encodes CDR1 SGHTA and CDR2 FQGNSA. V lost 5 bases and J 7 bases, leaving 8 bases between the germline ends. The DNA of the CDR3 is TGTGCCAGCAGCACAAGGGGTGAAAAACTGTTTTTT. Amino acid sequence: CASSTRGEKLFF.

As regards this clonotype: A much larger clonotype is one base distant, so this may be a read error. The gene calls are TRBV6-4 and TRBJ1-1; D gene uncertain. Germline V gene data show CDR1 as MRHNA and CDR2 as SNTAGT. The CDR3 covers 13 residues. The CDR3 DNA reads as TGTGCCTGCAGTGAGAGCCTGAACACTGAAGCTTTCTTT. Its protein product is CACSESLNTEAFF.

The CDR3 sequence: CASRKSQGGETQYF. CDR3 nucleotide sequence: TGTGCCAGCAGGAAATCACAGGGGGGAGAGACCCAGTACTTC. The chain recombines TRBV7-8 with TRBJ2-5; 8 bases match TRBD1. Losses at the gene ends were 6 bases for V and 4 bases for J; bases not matched to a gene: 7. Per the germline V gene, CDR1 is SGHVS and CDR2 is FQNEAQ. The CDR3 sequence is 14 residues long.

This clonotype was counted only a few times. The CDR3 region has the DNA TGTGCCAGCAGCTTAACTAACTATGGCTACACCTTC. Translation gives CASSLTNYGYTF. The chain uses TRBV11-2 and TRBJ1-2; no clear D. Trimming took off 2 bases at V and 0 bases at J, with 1 base between the two ends. From germline, CDR1 is SGHAT and CDR2 FQNNGV. This CDR3 region has 12 residues.

This clonotype occurred many times. V gene TRBV28 combines with J gene TRBJ2-1; D might be TRBD2 (6 bases). Trimming left V 4 bases short and J 1 base short, with 17 bases between. This CDR3 has 17 residues. The V gene's germline CDR1 is MDHEN and CDR2 SYDVKM. CDR3 nucleotide sequence: TGTGCCAGCAGTTCTGGTGGGCTAGCGACATCCTACAATGAGCAGTTCTTC. Amino acids: CASSSGGLATSYNEQFF. The full variable domain, rest sourced from reference TRBV28 and TRBJ2-1, is DVKVTQSSRYLVKRTGEKVFLECVQDMDHENMFWYRQDPGLGLRLIYFSYDVKMKEKGDIPEGYSVSREKKERFSLILESASTNQTSMYLCASSSGGLATSYNEQFFGPGTRLTVL.

The genes are TRBV3-1 and TRBJ2-1; D uncertain. Trimming cost V 1 base and J 12 bases, with 10 bases left between them. The CDR3 covers 12 residues. CDR1 and CDR2 from the germline V gene are LGHDT and YNNKEL (reference sequence). The CDR3 sequence is CASSQGAYPQFF. For the CDR3, the DNA is TGTGCCAGCAGCCAAGGTGCGTACCCGCAGTTCTTC.

There are a few counts of this clonotype. The chain uses TRBV29-1 and TRBJ1-1, with a tentative D call TRBD1 (5 bases). CDR1 and CDR2 from the germline V gene are SQVTM and ANQGSEA. This CDR3 spans 13 amino acids. V lost 5 bases and J lost 0, with 10 bases in between. CDR3 amino acids: CSVRTDMNTEAFF. The CDR3 bases are TGCAGCGTTAGGACGGACATGAACACTGAAGCTTTCTTT.

This clonotype was observed a few times. The gene calls are TRBV6-2 or TRBV6-3 and TRBJ2-2; 7 positions match TRBD1. Germline CDR1 is MNHEY and CDR2 is SVGEGT. CDR3 length: 14 residues. Trimming removed 6 bases from V and 3 bases from J; junction bases left unmatched: 4. This CDR3 reads CASRGQIYTGELFF. DNA of the CDR3: TGTGCCAGCAGGGGACAGATTTACACCGGGGAGCTGTTTTTT.

Ten or more counts support this clonotype. The chain links TRBV4-3 to TRBJ2-5; 9 nucleotides match TRBD1. J gave up 2 bases and V 0 bases, and 13 bases lay outside the gene matches. Germline CDR1 and CDR2: LGHNA and YSLEER. CDR3 size: 19 residues. The DNA for the CDR3 is TGCGCCAGCAGCCAAGATTCAGGACAGGGGTTCGGGAAACAAGAGACCCAGTACTTC. It specifies CASSQDSGQGFGKQETQYF.

V gene TRBV7-2 combines with J gene TRBJ2-2, with 13 bases that match TRBD2. V was pared by 5 bases and J by 6 bases, with 9 bases of the junction left unmatched. This CDR3 contains 17 residues. Germline V CDR1 and CDR2: SGHTA, FQGNSA. In DNA, the CDR3 is TGTGCCAGCAGCCGGACTAGCGGGAGTTCTTTCGCCGGGGAGCTGTTTTTT. Translation gives CASSRTSGSSFAGELFF.

The genes are TRBV4-3 and TRBJ1-2; TRBD1 might be the D (5 bases). Germline V lookup: CDR1 LGHNA, CDR2 YSLEER. The V end was cut by 2 bases, the J end by 2 bases, with 15 bases between. CDR3 length equals 16 residues. CDR3 protein: CASSQFFLTVNYGYTF. The CDR3 bases are TGCGCCAGCAGCCAATTCTTTCTGACAGTCAACTATGGCTACACCTTC.

This clonotype was recorded many times. The rearrangement uses TRBV18 and TRBJ2-7; D might be TRBD1 (6 bases). The CDR3 covers 17 residues. In germline, CDR1 is KGHSH, CDR2 LQKENI. Deletions cut 0 bases from V and 0 bases from J, with 15 bases between. This chain's CDR3 is CASSPPGAGVSSYEQYF. CDR3 coding DNA: TGTGCCAGCTCACCACCGGGCGCAGGGGTAAGCTCCTACGAGCAGTACTTC.

This clonotype was recorded many times. The genes are TRBV9 and TRBJ2-1, with 9 bases fitting TRBD2. This CDR3 contains 15 residues. CDR1 SGDLS and CDR2 YYNGEE come from the germline V gene. V dropped 2 bases and J dropped 6; count of bases not matched to a gene: 6. In DNA, the CDR3 is TGTGCCAGCAGCGTGGAAGGACTAGCGATCAATGAGCAGTTCTTC. Translated: CASSVEGLAINEQFF.

This clonotype showed up many times. V and J are TRBV28 and TRBJ2-1; 7 bases align to TRBD1. CDR3 length: 15 residues. Germline V gene sequence: CDR1 MDHEN, CDR2 SYDVKM. V dropped 5 bases and J dropped 4; count of bases not matched to a gene: 8. The CDR3 DNA is TGTGCCAGCAGTCCGCCGACAGGGCTTTACAATGAGCAGTTCTTC. It encodes CASSPPTGLYNEQFF.

The chain couples TRBV28 to TRBJ2-1, with no clear D. V gave up 3 bases and J gave up 6 bases, with 3 bases separating them. The CDR3 extends over 11 amino acids. Germline V CDR1 and CDR2: MDHEN, SYDVKM. CDR3 sequence (DNA): TGTGCCAGCAGTTTGAGCAATGAGCAGTTCTTC. The encoded protein is CASSLSNEQFF.

The table lists this clonotype with many counts. The chain recombines TRBV5-1 with TRBJ2-2; TRBD2 matches 7 bases. J gave up 7 bases and V 0 bases, and 9 bases lay outside the gene matches. The germline V gene encodes CDR1 SGHRS and CDR2 YFSETQ. This CDR3 region has 16 residues. Here the CDR3 DNA reads TGCGCCAGCAGCTTGGCGCGGGAGCGGGTCGACGGGGAGCTGTTTTTT. Protein sequence: CASSLARERVDGELFF.

This clonotype appeared a few times. The chain is built from TRBV20-1 and TRBJ2-1; D remains ambiguous. Germline CDR1 is DFQATT and CDR2 is SNEGSKA (reference sequence). V lost 3 bases and J lost 10, with 16 bases in between. The CDR3 spans 13 residues. The CDR3 nucleotides read TGCAGTGCTAGTTATCCGGTCACCAACGAGCAGTTCTTC. Translating gives CSASYPVTNEQFF.

The rearrangement joins TRBV27 to TRBJ1-1; 8 bases map to TRBD1. V gave up 4 bases and J gave up 10 bases; unmatched junction bases: 5. This CDR3 is 12 amino acids long. The germline V gene has CDR1 MNHEY and CDR2 SMNVEV (reference sequence). CDR3 residues: CASSSLDRVAFF. Here the CDR3 DNA reads TGTGCCAGCAGTTCGCTGGACAGGGTAGCTTTCTTT.

This clonotype was counted a few times. The V and J genes are TRBV6-5 and TRBJ1-2, with 7 bases identical to TRBD1. Germline trimming cut 10 bases from V and 2 bases from J; bases unmatched to any gene: 7. CDR1 is MNHEY, CDR2 SVGAGI, per germline. CDR3 length equals 13 residues. CDR3 sequence (DNA): TGTGCCATATCGACAGGGAGGAACTATGGCTACACCTTC. Amino acid sequence: CAISTGRNYGYTF.

The V gene is TRBV7-2, the J gene TRBJ2-5; D is possibly TRBD2 (5 bases). The CDR3 contains 14 residues. Trimming left V 8 bases short and J 2 bases short, with 15 bases between. Germline CDR1 and CDR2: SGHTA and FQGNSA. CDR3 nucleotide sequence: TGTGCCAGCGGCTGGCGCGGGCCGCAAGAGACCCAGTACTTC. This sequence encodes CASGWRGPQETQYF.

This clonotype appeared a few times. The genes are TRBV6-5 and TRBJ2-7, with TRBD1 identical over 8 bases. Germline assignment: CDR1 MNHEY and CDR2 SVGAGI. This CDR3 contains 15 residues. J gave up 3 bases and V 2 bases, and 6 bases lay outside the gene matches. The CDR3 protein is CASSYGHRGVYEQYF. The DNA of the CDR3 is TGTGCCAGCAGTTACGGGCACAGGGGGGTCTACGAGCAGTACTTC.